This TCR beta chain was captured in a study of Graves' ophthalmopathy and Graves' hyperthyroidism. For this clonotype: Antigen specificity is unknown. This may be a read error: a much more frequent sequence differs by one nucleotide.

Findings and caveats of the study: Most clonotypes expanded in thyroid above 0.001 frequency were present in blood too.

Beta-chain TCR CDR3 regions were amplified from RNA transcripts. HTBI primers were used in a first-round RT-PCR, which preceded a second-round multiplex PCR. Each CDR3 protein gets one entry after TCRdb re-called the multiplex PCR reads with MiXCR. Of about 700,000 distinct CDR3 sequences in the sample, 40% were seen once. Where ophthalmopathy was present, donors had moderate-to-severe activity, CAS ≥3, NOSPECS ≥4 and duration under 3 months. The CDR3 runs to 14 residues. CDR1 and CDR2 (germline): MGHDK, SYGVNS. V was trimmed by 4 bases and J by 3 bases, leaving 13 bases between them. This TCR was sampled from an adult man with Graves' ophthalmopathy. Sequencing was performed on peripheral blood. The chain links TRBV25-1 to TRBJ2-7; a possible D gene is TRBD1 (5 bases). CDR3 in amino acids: CASSGQGGVYEQYF. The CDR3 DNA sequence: TGTGCCAGCAGTGGCCAGGGTGGGGTCTACGAGCAGTACTTC.